This TCR beta chain was captured by sequencing in a study of blood T cell repertoires in COVID-19. This clone was counted only a few times. TCRdb's table, derived via immunoSEQ multiplex PCR, lists solely in-frame clones and lacks some. This sample has 150,000 to 200,000 clones, with 65% to 80% found just once. The sample consisted of PBMCs or T cells enriched from blood (not recorded which). The receptor was derived from a woman between 50 and 59 years old with acute COVID-19.

In nucleotides, the CDR3 is TGTGCCAGCAGTGAAGATGTGTTTAGGAACACTGAAGCTTTCTTT. Residues: CASSEDVFRNTEAFF. The chain employs TRBV6-1 and TRBJ1-1; D is unclear. Per the germline V gene, CDR1 is MNHNS and CDR2 is SASEGT. The V end was cut by 1 base, the J end by 1 base, with 10 bases between. The CDR3 has 15 amino acids.